The rows below give T cell receptor beta chains drawn from one sample of a study of T cell responses to AZD1222 COVID-19 vaccine. The method was immunoSEQ multiplex PCR; TCRdb's version includes in-frame clones alone and lacks a portion of them. In the table there are 150,000 to 200,000 clones, about 90% of which are singletons. Sequenced material: peripheral blood, taken on day 0 of AZD1222 vaccination. Receptor source: an adult in good health. CDR3s include the opening cysteine and the closing phenylalanine or tryptophan. Fields, in order: V gene, J gene, D gene, clone size, CDR3 length, CDR3 DNA, CDR3 protein. The D gene is left open where the match is weak. The size entry is marked missing in some rows and otherwise reads once, few, many or a size class.

TRBV29-1	TRBJ1-5	NA	NA	12	TGCAGCGTTCAGGGAGGCAATCAGCCCCAGCATTTT	CSVQGGNQPQHF
TRBV5-6	TRBJ2-3	NA	few	15	TGTGCCAGCGCCGTGTTCTGGTTAGGCACAGATACGCAGTATTTT	CASAVFWLGTDTQYF
TRBV29-1	TRBJ1-2	NA	NA	14	TGCAGCGTTGAAGACCGTACGGGGGGCTATGGCTACACCTTC	CSVEDRTGGYGYTF
TRBV4-2	TRBJ2-1	TRBD2	NA	15	TGTGCCAGCAGCAGGCTAGCGGGAAAGGGGGATGAGCAGTTCTTC	CASSRLAGKGDEQFF
TRBV4-2	TRBJ1-1	NA	NA	15	TGTGCCAGCAGCCAAGGGGCTGCAGTTGTCGCTGAAGCTTTCTTT	CASSQGAAVVAEAFF
TRBV7-2	TRBJ2-7	TRBD2	NA	16	TGTGCCAGCAGCTTAGGACTAGCGGGAGGAGGCTACGAGCAGTACTTC	CASSLGLAGGGYEQYF
TRBV3-1/TRBV3-2	TRBJ2-2	TRBD1	NA	15	TGTGCCAGCAGCCCGGACAGGGGGCACACCGGGGAGCTGTTTTTT	CASSPDRGHTGELFF
TRBV2	TRBJ1-2	NA	NA	13	TGTGCCAGCAGTTCTAACCAGGGCTATGGCTACACCTTC	CASSSNQGYGYTF
TRBV7-2	TRBJ2-7	TRBD2	NA	17	TGTGCCAGCAGCTTAGGGTCTAGCGGGAGCGGTTTGTACGAGCAGTACTTC	CASSLGSSGSGLYEQYF
TRBV4-1	TRBJ1-2	NA	NA	13	TGCGCCAGCAGCCAAGTAGGGAACTATGGCTACACCTTC	CASSQVGNYGYTF
TRBV6-1	TRBJ2-7	NA	NA	16	TGTGCCAGCAGTGAAGCGGTGGCAGGTTACTCCTACGAGCAGTACTTC	CASSEAVAGYSYEQYF
TRBV25-1	TRBJ1-5	NA	NA	12	TGTGCCAGCAGTGACCCACCCGGCCCCCAGCATTTT	CASSDPPGPQHF
TRBV19	TRBJ1-5	TRBD1	NA	15	TGTGCCAGTAGTGACCAACAGGGGGCTAGACAGCCCCAGCATTTT	CASSDQQGARQPQHF
TRBV6-6	TRBJ1-5	NA	once	14	TGTGCCAGCAGTTACCACGGGAAGGGTCAGCCCCAGCATTTT	CASSYHGKGQPQHF
TRBV19	TRBJ1-5	TRBD1	NA	15	TGTGCCAGTAGTGAACGACAGGGTCACAATCAGCCCCAGCATTTT	CASSERQGHNQPQHF
TRBV15	TRBJ1-2	NA	once	14	TGTGCCACCAGCAGAGATCGGGCAGGGAATGGCTACACCTTC	CATSRDRAGNGYTF
TRBV5-4	TRBJ2-1	NA	NA	14	TGTGCCAGCAGCCACCGGGACACGGACCATGAGCAGTTCTTC	CASSHRDTDHEQFF
TRBV18	TRBJ1-2	TRBD1	NA	16	TGTGCCAGCTCACCGCCGGGGACAGGGGAACACTATGGCTACACCTTC	CASSPPGTGEHYGYTF
TRBV6-6	TRBJ2-3	TRBD2	NA	16	TGTGCCAGCAGTCGACTAGCGGGGGGGTTAACAGATACGCAGTATTTT	CASSRLAGGLTDTQYF
TRBV4-1	TRBJ1-5	NA	NA	15	TGCGCCAGCAGCCAAGATGGGGAGGGGAATCAGCCCCAGCATTTT	CASSQDGEGNQPQHF
TRBV19	TRBJ1-4	TRBD1	NA	15	TGTGCCAGTAGTATTATGACAGGGGGAAACGAAAAACTGTTTTTT	CASSIMTGGNEKLFF
TRBV6-5	TRBJ2-5	TRBD2	NA	15	TGTGCCAGCATCGGTTTAGCGGGAGGGGGAGAGACCCAGTACTTC	CASIGLAGGGETQYF
TRBV9	TRBJ1-3	TRBD1	once	15	TGTGCCAGCAGCGTTGGACAGGGGGCTGGAAACACCATATATTTT	CASSVGQGAGNTIYF
TRBV28	TRBJ2-7	TRBD1	NA	15	TGTGCCAGCAGTCCTCCGGGACAGGGCGCCTACGAGCAGTACTTC	CASSPPGQGAYEQYF
TRBV5-6	TRBJ1-2	TRBD1	NA	13	TGTGCCAGCAGCTCCTGGACAGGTGGCGGCTACACCTTC	CASSSWTGGGYTF
TRBV10-1	TRBJ1-1	TRBD1	NA	19	TGCGCCAGCAGTGTGGTAAAGGAGGGACAGGGGTTCATGAACACTGAAGCTTTCTTT	CASSVVKEGQGFMNTEAFF
TRBV7-9	TRBJ2-7	TRBD1	NA	16	TGTGCCAGCAGCCAACCCCACCCGACAGGGGGAAGGGAGCAGTACTTC	CASSQPHPTGGREQYF
TRBV30	TRBJ1-5	NA	NA	13	TGTGCCTGGAGAGATAATAGCAATCAGCCCCAGCATTTT	CAWRDNSNQPQHF
TRBV7-2	TRBJ1-6	TRBD1	NA	15	TGTGCCAGCAGCTTCCGACAGGGGTTGGATTCACCCCTCCACTTT	CASSFRQGLDSPLHF
TRBV5-1	TRBJ2-1	NA	NA	16	TGCGCCAGTACCTGGGATGGGACCCTCTTAAACAATGAGCAGTTCTTC	CASTWDGTLLNNEQFF
TRBV6-5	TRBJ1-5	TRBD1	few	13	TGTGCCAGCGTCGACAGGGCGAATCAGCCCCAGCATTTT	CASVDRANQPQHF
TRBV7-9	TRBJ2-1	NA	NA	13	TGTGCCAGCAGCCTGACCCCTCCCCCGATGCAGTTCTTC	CASSLTPPPMQFF
TRBV6-2/TRBV6-3	TRBJ2-7	TRBD1	once	15	TGTGCCAGCAGTTCAGGGACAGCAGTGGGCTACGAGCAGTACTTC	CASSSGTAVGYEQYF
TRBV6-1	TRBJ2-3	TRBD2	NA	16	TGTGCCAGCAGTAAAGTTACTGCGGGAGGTGCAGATATGCAGTATTTT	CASSKVTAGGADMQYF
TRBV19	TRBJ2-3	TRBD1	NA	15	TGTGCCAGTAGTAATCGACAGGGATCAACAGATACGCAGTATTTT	CASSNRQGSTDTQYF
TRBV6-5	TRBJ2-7	NA	NA	16	TGTGCCAGCAGTTACTCGAATCGGAGGAGGGCCTACGAGCAGTACTTC	CASSYSNRRRAYEQYF
TRBV3-1/TRBV3-2	TRBJ1-1	TRBD1	NA	14	TGTGCCAGCAGCCCGCGAGGGGGCAGGACTGAAGCTTTCTTT	CASSPRGGRTEAFF
TRBV6-5	TRBJ2-7	NA	NA	13	TGTGCCAGCAGTCCGCGTCGACCATACGAGCAGTACTTC	CASSPRRPYEQYF
TRBV15	TRBJ1-5	NA	once	14	TGTGCCACCAGCAGCCACTCTAAAAATCAGCCCCAGCATTTT	CATSSHSKNQPQHF
TRBV15	TRBJ2-1	NA	NA	15	TGTGCCACCAGCAGAGATGTGGGGGGCTACAATGAGCAGTTCTTC	CATSRDVGGYNEQFF
TRBV5-4	TRBJ2-7	NA	NA	14	TGTGCCAGCAGCTTTGCGGGGACTTCGGACGAGCAGTACTTC	CASSFAGTSDEQYF
TRBV23-1	TRBJ2-7	NA	NA	13	TGCGCCAGCAGTCATCCCCAGAGGAGCGAGCAGTACTTC	CASSHPQRSEQYF
TRBV19	TRBJ2-7	NA	few	13	TGTGCCAGTAGCACTGACTGGGGCTACGAGCAGTACTTC	CASSTDWGYEQYF
TRBV5-4	TRBJ1-1	NA	NA	14	TGTGCCAGCAGCTTTAGAGGGGGGTCCACTGAAGCTTTCTTT	CASSFRGGSTEAFF
TRBV6-5	TRBJ1-1	NA	NA	15	TGTGCCAGCAGTACCCTGACGGTCATGAACACTGAAGCTTTCTTT	CASSTLTVMNTEAFF